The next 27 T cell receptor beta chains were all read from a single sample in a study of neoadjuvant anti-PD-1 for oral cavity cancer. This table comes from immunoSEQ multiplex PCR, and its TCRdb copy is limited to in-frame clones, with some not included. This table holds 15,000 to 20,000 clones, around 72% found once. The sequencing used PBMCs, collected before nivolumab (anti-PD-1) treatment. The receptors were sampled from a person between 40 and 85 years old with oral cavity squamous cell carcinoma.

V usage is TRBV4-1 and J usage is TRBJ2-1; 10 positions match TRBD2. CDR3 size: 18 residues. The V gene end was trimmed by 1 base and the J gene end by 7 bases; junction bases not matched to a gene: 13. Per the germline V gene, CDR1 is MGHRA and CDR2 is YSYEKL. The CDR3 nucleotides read TGCGCCAGCAGCCAAGCCCAGGACTCCAGCGGGGGGGCAAATGAGCAGTTCTTC. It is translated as CASSQAQDSSGGANEQFF.

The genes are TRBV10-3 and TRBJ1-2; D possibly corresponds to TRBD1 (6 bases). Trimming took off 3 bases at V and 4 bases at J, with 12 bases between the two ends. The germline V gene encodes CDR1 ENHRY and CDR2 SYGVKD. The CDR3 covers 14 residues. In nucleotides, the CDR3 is TGTGCCATCAGTGACCTACAGGGCCCCTATGGCTACACCTTC. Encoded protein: CAISDLQGPYGYTF.

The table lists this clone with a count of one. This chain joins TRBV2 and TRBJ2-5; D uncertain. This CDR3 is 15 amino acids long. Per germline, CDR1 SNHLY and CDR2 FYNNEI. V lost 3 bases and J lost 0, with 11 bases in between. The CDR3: CASSEARPYQETQYF. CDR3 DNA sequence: TGTGCCAGCAGTGAGGCACGGCCGTACCAAGAGACCCAGTACTTC.

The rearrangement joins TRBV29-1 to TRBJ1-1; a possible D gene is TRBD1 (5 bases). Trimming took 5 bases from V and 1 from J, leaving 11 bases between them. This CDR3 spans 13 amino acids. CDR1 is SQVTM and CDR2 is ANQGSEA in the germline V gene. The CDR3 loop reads CSVRQQRNTEAFF. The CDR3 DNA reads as TGCAGCGTTCGACAGCAAAGGAACACTGAAGCTTTCTTT.

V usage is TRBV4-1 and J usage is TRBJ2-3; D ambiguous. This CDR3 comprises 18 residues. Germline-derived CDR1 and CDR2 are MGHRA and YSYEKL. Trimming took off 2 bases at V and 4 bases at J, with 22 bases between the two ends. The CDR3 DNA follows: TGCGCCAGCAGCCAAAAAGGCCTGTTTGAGTCCGGCGCAGATACGCAGTATTTT. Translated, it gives CASSQKGLFESGADTQYF.

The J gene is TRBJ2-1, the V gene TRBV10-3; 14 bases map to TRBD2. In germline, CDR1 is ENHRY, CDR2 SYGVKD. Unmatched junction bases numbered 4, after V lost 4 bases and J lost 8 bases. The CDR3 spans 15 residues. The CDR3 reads CAISGTSGRKDEQFF. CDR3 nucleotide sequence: TGTGCCATCAGTGGGACTAGCGGGAGGAAGGATGAGCAGTTCTTC.

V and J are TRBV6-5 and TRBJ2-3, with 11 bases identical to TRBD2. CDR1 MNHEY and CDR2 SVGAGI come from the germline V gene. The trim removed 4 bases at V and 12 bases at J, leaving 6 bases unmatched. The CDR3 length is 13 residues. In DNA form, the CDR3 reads TGTGCCAGCAGTTCCATGACTAGCGGGGTACAGTATTTT. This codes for CASSSMTSGVQYF.

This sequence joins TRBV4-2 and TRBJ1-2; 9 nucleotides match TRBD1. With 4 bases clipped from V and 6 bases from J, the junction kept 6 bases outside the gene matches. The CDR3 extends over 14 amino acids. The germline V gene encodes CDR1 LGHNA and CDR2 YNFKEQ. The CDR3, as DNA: TGTGCCAGCAGCCCGACGGGACAGGGCAATGGCTACACCTTC. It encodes CASSPTGQGNGYTF.

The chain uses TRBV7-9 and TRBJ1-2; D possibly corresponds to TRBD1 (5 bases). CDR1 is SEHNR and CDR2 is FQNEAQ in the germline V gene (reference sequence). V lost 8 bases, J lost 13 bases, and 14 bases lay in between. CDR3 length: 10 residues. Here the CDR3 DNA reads TGTGCCAGCTCCGCGGGGGGGATCACCTTC. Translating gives CASSAGGITF.

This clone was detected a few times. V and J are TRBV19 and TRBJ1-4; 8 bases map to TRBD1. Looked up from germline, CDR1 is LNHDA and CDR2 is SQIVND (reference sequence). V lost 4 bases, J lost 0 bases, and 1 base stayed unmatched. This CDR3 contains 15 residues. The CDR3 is CASSRDRTTNEKLFF. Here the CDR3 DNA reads TGTGCCAGTAGTAGGGACAGGACAACTAATGAAAAACTGTTTTTT.

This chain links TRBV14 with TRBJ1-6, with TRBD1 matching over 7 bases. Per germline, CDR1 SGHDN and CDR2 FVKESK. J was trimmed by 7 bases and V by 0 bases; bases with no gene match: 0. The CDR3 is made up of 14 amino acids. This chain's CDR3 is CASSQDRGNSPLHF. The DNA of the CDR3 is TGTGCCAGCAGCCAAGACAGGGGGAATTCACCCCTCCACTTT.

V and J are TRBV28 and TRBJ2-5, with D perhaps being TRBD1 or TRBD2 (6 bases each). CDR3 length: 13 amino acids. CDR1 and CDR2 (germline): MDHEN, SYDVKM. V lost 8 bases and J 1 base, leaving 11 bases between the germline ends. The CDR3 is CASGGDIQETQYF. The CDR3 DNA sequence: TGTGCCAGCGGAGGGGACATCCAAGAGACCCAGTACTTC.

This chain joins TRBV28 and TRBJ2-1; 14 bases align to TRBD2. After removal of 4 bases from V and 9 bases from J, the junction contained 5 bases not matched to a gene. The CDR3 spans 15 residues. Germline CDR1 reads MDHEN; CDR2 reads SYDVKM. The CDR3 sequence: CASSSTSGRASEQFF. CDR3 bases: TGTGCCAGCAGTTCGACTAGCGGGAGGGCCTCTGAGCAGTTCTTC.

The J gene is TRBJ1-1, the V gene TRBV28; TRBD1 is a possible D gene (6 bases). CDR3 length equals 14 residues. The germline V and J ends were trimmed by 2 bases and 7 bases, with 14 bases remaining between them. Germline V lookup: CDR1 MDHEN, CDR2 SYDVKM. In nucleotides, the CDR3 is TGTGCCAGCAGTTTAAGGGGGGGGAGAAATGAAGCTTTCTTT. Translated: CASSLRGGRNEAFF.

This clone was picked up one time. The CDR3 DNA follows: TGTGCCAGCAGCGGACAGGGATGGACTAATGAAAAACTGTTTTTT. Residues: CASSGQGWTNEKLFF. This chain links TRBV9 with TRBJ1-4, with 7 bases fitting TRBD1. The junction had 4 bases not matched to a gene; V was cut back by 3 bases and J by 2 bases. The germline gives CDR1 SGDLS, CDR2 YYNGEE. This CDR3 has 15 residues.

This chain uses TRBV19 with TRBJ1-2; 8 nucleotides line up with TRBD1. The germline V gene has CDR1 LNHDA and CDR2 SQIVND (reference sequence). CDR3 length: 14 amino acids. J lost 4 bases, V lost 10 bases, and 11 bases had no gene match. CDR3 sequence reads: CANPLDRELYGYTF. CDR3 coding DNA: TGTGCCAACCCCTTGGACAGGGAACTCTATGGCTACACCTTC. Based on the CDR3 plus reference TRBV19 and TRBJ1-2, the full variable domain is DGGITQSPKYLFRKEGQNVTLSCEQNLNHDAMYWYRQDPGQGLRLIYYSQIVNDFQKGDIAEGYSVSREKKESFPLTVTSAQKNPTAFYLCANPLDRELYGYTFGSGTRLTVV.

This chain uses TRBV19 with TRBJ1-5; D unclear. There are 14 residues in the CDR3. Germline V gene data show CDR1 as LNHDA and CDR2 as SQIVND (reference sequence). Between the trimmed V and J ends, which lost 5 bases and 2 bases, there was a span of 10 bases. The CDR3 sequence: CASSPFGGNQPQHF. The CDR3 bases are TGTGCCAGTAGTCCCTTCGGGGGCAATCAGCCCCAGCATTTT.

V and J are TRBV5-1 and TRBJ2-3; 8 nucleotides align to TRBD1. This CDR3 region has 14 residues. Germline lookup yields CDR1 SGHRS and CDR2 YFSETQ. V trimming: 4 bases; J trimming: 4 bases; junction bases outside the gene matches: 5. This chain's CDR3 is CASSIGQGSDTQYF. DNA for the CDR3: TGCGCCAGCAGCATCGGACAGGGTTCAGATACGCAGTATTTT.

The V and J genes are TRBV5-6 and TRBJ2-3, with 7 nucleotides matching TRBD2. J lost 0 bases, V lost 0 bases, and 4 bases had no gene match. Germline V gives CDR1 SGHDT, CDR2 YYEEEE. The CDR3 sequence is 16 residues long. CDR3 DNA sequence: TGTGCCAGCAGCTTGGGACTAGCCCTTAGCACAGATACGCAGTATTTT. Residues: CASSLGLALSTDTQYF.

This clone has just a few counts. The CDR3 DNA sequence: TGTGCCAGCAGCGACACAGGTATCCAAGAGACCCAGTACTTC. Translation: CASSDTGIQETQYF. This rearrangement joins TRBV7-9 to TRBJ2-5, with D maybe TRBD1 (5 bases). Germline-derived CDR1 and CDR2 are SEHNR and FQNEAQ (reference sequence). The CDR3 runs to 14 residues. V was cut by 5 bases and J by 1 base, with 11 bases left in between.

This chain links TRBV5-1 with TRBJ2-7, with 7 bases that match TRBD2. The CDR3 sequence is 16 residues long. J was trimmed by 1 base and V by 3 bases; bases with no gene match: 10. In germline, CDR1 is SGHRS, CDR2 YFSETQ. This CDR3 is CASSSSSGRGSYEQYF. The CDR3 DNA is TGCGCCAGCAGCTCTTCTAGCGGTAGGGGATCCTACGAGCAGTACTTC.

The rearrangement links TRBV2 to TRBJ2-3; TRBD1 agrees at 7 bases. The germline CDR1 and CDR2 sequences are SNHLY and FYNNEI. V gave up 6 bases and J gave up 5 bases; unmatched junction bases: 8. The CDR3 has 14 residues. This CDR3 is CASRRGQAGDTQYF. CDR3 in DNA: TGTGCCAGCAGGAGGGGGCAGGCGGGAGATACGCAGTATTTT.

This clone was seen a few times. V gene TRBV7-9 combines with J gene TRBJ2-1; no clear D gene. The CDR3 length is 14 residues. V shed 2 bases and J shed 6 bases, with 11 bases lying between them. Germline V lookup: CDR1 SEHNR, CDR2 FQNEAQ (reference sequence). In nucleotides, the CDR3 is TGTGCCAGCAGCTTAAGTCAGCTATTCAATGAGCAGTTCTTC. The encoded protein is CASSLSQLFNEQFF.

The CDR3 here is CASASDSYNEQFF. In nucleotides, the CDR3 is TGTGCCAGCGCCTCGGACAGCTACAATGAGCAGTTCTTC. This rearrangement joins TRBV7-8 to TRBJ2-1; maybe TRBD1 (6 bases). V lost 8 bases to trimming and J lost 3 bases, with 11 bases between them. Looked up from germline, CDR1 is SGHVS and CDR2 is FQNEAQ. The CDR3 spans 13 residues.

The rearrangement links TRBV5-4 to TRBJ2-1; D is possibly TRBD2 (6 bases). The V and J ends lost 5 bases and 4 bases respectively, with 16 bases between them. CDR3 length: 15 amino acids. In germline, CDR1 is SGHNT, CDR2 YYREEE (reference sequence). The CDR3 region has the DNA TGTGCCAGCAGTTTTGAAGGGACTGTTTACAATGAGCAGTTCTTC. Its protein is CASSFEGTVYNEQFF.

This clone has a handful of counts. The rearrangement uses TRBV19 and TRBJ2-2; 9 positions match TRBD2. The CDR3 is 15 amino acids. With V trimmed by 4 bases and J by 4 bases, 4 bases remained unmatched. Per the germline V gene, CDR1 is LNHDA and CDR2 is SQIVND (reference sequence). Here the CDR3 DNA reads TGTGCCAGTAGTAGCGGGAGGGCCCCCACCGGGGAGCTGTTTTTT. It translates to CASSSGRAPTGELFF.

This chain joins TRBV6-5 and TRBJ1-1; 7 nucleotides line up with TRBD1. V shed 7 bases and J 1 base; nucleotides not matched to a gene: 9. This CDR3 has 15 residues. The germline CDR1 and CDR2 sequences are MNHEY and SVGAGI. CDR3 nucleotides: TGTGCCAGCATGGAGGGGGCTTGGGGGAACACTGAAGCTTTCTTT. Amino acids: CASMEGAWGNTEAFF.